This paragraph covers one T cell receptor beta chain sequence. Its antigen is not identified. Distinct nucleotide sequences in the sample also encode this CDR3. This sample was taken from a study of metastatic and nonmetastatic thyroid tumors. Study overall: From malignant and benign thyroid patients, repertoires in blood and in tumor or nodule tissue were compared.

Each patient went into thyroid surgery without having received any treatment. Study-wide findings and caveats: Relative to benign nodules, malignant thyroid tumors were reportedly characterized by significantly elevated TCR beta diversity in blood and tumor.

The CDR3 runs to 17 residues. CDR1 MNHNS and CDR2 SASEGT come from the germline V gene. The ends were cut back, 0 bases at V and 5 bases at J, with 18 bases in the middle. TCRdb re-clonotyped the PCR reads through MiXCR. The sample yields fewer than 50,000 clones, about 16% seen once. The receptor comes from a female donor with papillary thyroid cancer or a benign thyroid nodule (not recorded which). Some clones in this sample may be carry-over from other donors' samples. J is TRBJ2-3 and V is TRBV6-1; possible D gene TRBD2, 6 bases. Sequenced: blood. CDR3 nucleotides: TGTGCCAGCAGTGAAGCGGGACTGGCGGTCCGTGAAGATACGCAGTATTTT. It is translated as CASSEAGLAVREDTQYF.